In this sample, the clone carrying this T cell receptor beta chain turned up a few times. The data derive from a study of T-cell memory formation after mild COVID-19. The CDR3 totals 14 residues. Trimming removed 5 bases at V and 5 bases at J, with 11 bases between. CDR1 is KGHDR, CDR2 SFDVKD, per germline. TCRdb analysed the 5' RACE reads with MiXCR anew, one entry per CDR3 protein. The sample has hundreds of thousands of distinct CDR3 sequences, roughly 22% seen once. This TCR was recovered from an adult woman who had mild COVID-19 (a few samples of this study predate the infection). Cell type and time point are not known. This chain links TRBV24-1 with TRBJ2-2; D is unclear. Specimen: PBMCs or a T cell subset sorted from them (not recorded which). CDR3 DNA sequence: TGTGCCACCAGTGCCCGACGAAAAACCGGGGAGCTGTTTTTT. Its protein product is CATSARRKTGELFF.